This TCR beta chain was recorded in a study of PD-1 blockade in classical Hodgkin lymphoma. Study at large: Intravenous delivery of nivolumab at 3 mg/kg to patients occurred every 2 weeks. Findings and caveats of the study: Prior to therapy, complete responders displayed diversity much like that of newly diagnosed patients. Whereas CD4+ TCR diversity had risen significantly by C4D1, CD8+ TCR diversity had not.

This clone appeared once. Its antigen remains unidentified. Repertoires were generated with immunoSEQ multiplex PCR, while TCRdb's copy carries only in-frame clones and drops some. The sample gives 55,000 to 80,000 clones, 85% to 95% of which show up once; 6.5% to 8% is in the top ten. Germline V lookup: CDR1 SGHDT, CDR2 YYEEEE. J was trimmed by 4 bases and V by 1 base; bases with no gene match: 6. The CDR3 covers 16 residues. There was relapse after autologous stem cell transplantation in every patient, and there was variation in brentuximab vedotin exposure. This chain connects TRBV5-6 to TRBJ2-4, with TRBD2 matching over 9 bases. Sequenced material: peripheral blood mononuclear cells (PBMCs), taken at baseline. The clonotype comes from a human donor with classical Hodgkin lymphoma. DNA of the CDR3: TGTGCCAGCAGCTTGAATCCAGCGGGGGGTAAAAACATTCAGTACTTC. Protein: CASSLNPAGGKNIQYF.